The source of this T cell receptor (beta chain) is a study of blood T cell repertoires in COVID-19. In the study overall: T cells, B-cell-depleted T cells, or PBMCs supplied cDNA or gDNA.

Here immunoSEQ multiplex PCR was the method, and the copy in TCRdb shows in-frame clones only, minus some. Seen here are 250,000 to 350,000 clones, over 75% observed once, and the top ten hold 5.3%. CDR3 length: 14 residues. From germline, CDR1 is LNHDA and CDR2 SQIVND (reference sequence). The V gene lost 4 bases and the J gene lost 1 base, with 10 bases spanning the gap. In terms of age and location, participants ranged from about 18 to 90 years and lived in about two dozen US areas. Assignments of participants to cohorts depended upon their own reported clinical history. Sequences were obtained from PBMCs or T cells enriched from blood (not recorded which). J is TRBJ1-2 and V is TRBV19, with a weak D call TRBD1 (6 bases). The TCR sequence derives from a woman aged 25 to 39 who had recovered from COVID-19. CDR3 nucleotides: TGTGCCAGTAGTACTAACAGGGTTAACTATGGCTACACCTTC. Its translation is CASSTNRVNYGYTF.